This record concerns one T cell receptor beta chain sequence. Its binding antigen is unknown. These data are taken from a study of cytomegalovirus exposure and HLA in healthy donors (dated by TCRdb to 2015 to 2018). With respect to the entire study: According to an earlier analysis of several hundred of the donors, about 179 million T cells yielded 90 million to 130 million unique TCR beta sequences and 276 Gb of sequence data. Roughly 300 gigabases of sequencing data and roughly 81 million unique TCR sequences made up an early release that covered under 750 HLA-typed donors. The genetic ancestry cluster associated with self-reported Caucasian donors included 81% of the approximately 400 genotyped donors. The study was designed to test whether signatures of past pathogen exposure could be identified by cataloging public T cell receptors. The study used immunosequencing to profile the T cell repertoires of hundreds of subjects and linked those repertoires to cytomegalovirus serostatus. A separate validation cohort of 100 to 150 different subjects was used in addition to the roughly 700-subject first cohort. High-throughput TCR immunosequencing, statistical association of individual TCRs with disease status, and machine learning were combined to predict cytomegalovirus infection status. A later analysis re-examined previously published TCR beta repertoires from more than 650 donors and added high-resolution HLA genotyping to investigate patterns of TCR occurrence. In the later analysis, no new phenotypic data were used to find candidate immune exposures; instead, reliance was placed on TCR beta sequences and their occurrence across donors. In an earlier analysis of 500 to 650 of the donors, high-throughput TCR beta sequencing was used to judge whether each TCR beta V gene segment behaved as functional or pseudogenic. Donor age, sex, ethnicity and CMV serostatus were collected together with the repertoire data. Genome-wide SNP genotypes for about three fifths of the roughly 670 donors were used in a later genetic analysis, which treated that subset as a discovery cohort. Every discovery cohort repertoire had been produced on one sequencing platform. Both class I and class II loci were covered by HLA typing, at four-digit resolution. The number of typed donors differed by locus: about 629-630 for A, B, C, DRB1 and DQB1; some 500 for DQA1; about 600 for DPA1; and approximately 450 for DPB1. Several DR-DQ haplotypes were treated as single units for association and clustering because of strong linkage in the cohort. Across some 400 genotyped donors of the cohort, an average of about 240,000 unique TCR beta nucleotide sequences per donor were sequenced, and roughly 20% of those sequences were non-productive. Findings and caveats that apply to the study as a whole: In a later analysis, 16,951 TCR beta sequences were associated with specific HLA alleles at a false discovery rate of 0.05. A later analysis found that most CMV-associated TCR beta chains appeared HLA-restricted, with HLA associations seemingly driven largely by CMV exposure. A further reported finding was that TCR beta sequences accurately predicted the HLA-A and HLA-B alleles for most subjects in the first cohort. Immune exposure information for the cohort was limited to CMV serostatus. Across donors, most TCR sequences were observed very rarely, whereas some public TCRs were present in many individuals. A later analysis found that TCR association rates varied across HLA loci, with DRB1 alleles showing the most associated TCRs and HLA-C alleles the fewest. Because HLA typing was unavailable for some donors at each locus, only the typed subset was used in association tests. Roughly uniform sequencing depth across donors was assumed in presence/absence analyses, although this assumption may not hold. A later genetic analysis associated a missense DCLRE1C variant with V-gene and J-gene trimming of TCR beta chains, and an independent cohort replicated the association. The classifier was reported to diagnose cytomegalovirus status with high specificity and sensitivity in both the original and validation cohorts. A total of some 180 TCR beta chains were listed by the study as associated with cytomegalovirus. The authors suggested that the approach could potentially be extended to other disease states and immunological phenotypes. In an earlier analysis of around 600 of the donors, most TCR beta V segments appeared in productive rearrangements about 87% or about 30% of the time, broadly matching IMGT annotations. A few of the identified cytomegalovirus-associated TCR beta chains were confirmed in vitro to be specific for cytomegalovirus antigens. This cohort had only TCR beta chains sequenced, and the lack of alpha or paired-chain data limited which features could be detected. According to a later genetic analysis, donors in an Asian-associated ancestry cluster had fewer N-insertions in productive TCRs than the approximately 630-donor mean. Because counts were too low, some 16 rarely observed V segments, including chromosome 9 orphons, were excluded from the earlier analysis of 587 of the donors. A cluster of highly shared sequence variants was judged likely to represent a technical artifact of the sequencing pipeline. Linkage disequilibrium might explain the correlated functional status among segregating V segments, but an unknown experimental factor could not be ruled out. In a later analysis, several top co-occurrence clusters were reported to appear linked to parvovirus B19, influenza, CMV and Epstein-Barr virus. Assigning TCR associations to individual alleles was difficult when HLA alleles, especially DR and DQ, strongly co-occurred. In a later analysis, HLA-associated TCR beta chains showed more clonal expansion and lower generation probabilities than non-associated chains that were equally common. Because the 87-base-pair reads could not distinguish some IMGT-functional V segments, including TRBV6-2 and TRBV6-3, those segments were excluded.

Counted from cysteine to phenylalanine, this CDR3 has 13 amino acids. The sequence is cut down to CDR3 DNA, 39 bases in frame from base 1. CDR1 SGDLS and CDR2 YYNGEE were looked up in the germline V gene. V is pared back by 0 bases and J by 13 bases, with 11 bases lying between the germline termini. The library was produced with the immunoSEQ multiplex PCR assay. A mixture of 60 forward primers for TCR Vbeta segments and 13 reverse primers for TCR Jbeta segments was used in the multiplex PCR. A multiplex PCR assay on genomic DNA amplified the CDR3 region of rearranged TCR beta genes. The Illumina HiSeq System was used to sequence the amplified TCR beta libraries as 87-base-pair reads. Per the original workflow: In a later analysis, tens of millions of unique TCR beta chains were counted across the 666 repertoires, and some 10 million of these chains were shared by at least two donors. Raw reads were error-corrected and collapsed into unique sequences with a nearest-neighbor algorithm that merged closely related sequences to remove PCR and sequencing errors. Alignment of CDR3 sequences to IMGT reference sequences was used to assign V, D and J gene segments. For a sequence to be retained, at least a six-nucleotide match to both a V gene segment and a J gene segment was required. Rearrangements were called productive when the CDR3 lacked stop codons and stayed in frame with V and J; all others were non-productive. CDR3 was defined by IMGT convention, running from the second conserved V-encoded cysteine to the conserved J-encoded phenylalanine. In an earlier analysis of roughly 580 of the donors, sequences lacking an unambiguous match to a single V gene segment were excluded. In an earlier analysis of several hundred of the donors, V segments were called functional above 56.7% productive rearrangements and were called segregating when the between-donor standard deviation exceeded 5%. A statistical classification framework was built to diagnose cytomegalovirus status from the catalog of TCR beta chain sequences. V and J gene assignment, in a later analysis, came from comparing TCR nucleotide sequences with IMGT/GENE-DB human TR gene sequences. In a later analysis, CDR3 sequences and most-parsimonious VDJ recombination scenarios were assigned using the TCRdist pipeline. A later analysis defined each TCR beta chain by its CDR3 amino acid sequence plus V-gene family, and excluded reads lacking a unique V-gene family. A later analysis removed 550 to 650 highly shared, low-generation-probability nucleotide sequences to deal with suspected cross-contamination and a sequencing artifact. A later analysis calculated a clonal expansion index for each public chain from normalized within-repertoire ranks of inferred template counts. Generation probabilities in a later analysis came from a VDJ recombination model fitted to out-of-frame rearrangements, and those results were checked against IGoR. A later analysis scored TCR-TCR, TCR-HLA and TCR-CMV co-occurrence with hypergeometric tests, applying a repertoire-size bias correction to TCR pairs. False discovery rates were estimated in a later analysis by permuting HLA or CMV assignments 20 times. In a later analysis, co-occurring TCRs were grouped using DBSCAN, with TCRdist sequence similarity added in when clustering inside HLA-allele-positive subsets. Co-occurrence clustering excluded repertoires with fewer than 30,000 or more than 120,000 public chains, plus five with anomalous nucleotide sharing. What TCRdb holds here is the immuneACCESS table cut down to in-frame rearrangements. Part of the clones is not present; checked against another copy, under half of the missing clones reflect an unresolved V gene, and the others are unexplained. That table supplies the V and J calls and clone size; D and trimming were determined from the DNA. The table kept for this sample lists around 48,000 clones. Over 2% of the sample is held by the ten biggest clonotypes.

The cohort comprised 550 to 700 healthy bone marrow donors. Cohort members were all nominally healthy when sampled, although unrecorded immune exposures were likely present. The donor was CMV seronegative and belonged to the group of 350 or so seronegative cohort members. Each donor provided a peripheral blood sample, and peripheral blood mononuclear cells were used for TCR beta sequencing. The Qiagen DNeasy Blood Extraction Kit was used to extract genomic DNA from the blood cell samples. The sequenced material came from PBMCs. The chain is assembled from TRBV9 and TRBJ1-6; a weak D assignment points to TRBD1 (5 bases agree). The receptor's source is a female donor in good health and CMV-seronegative. Here is the DNA: TGTGCCAGCAGCGTAGGGGGGGGATGGCCCCTCCACTTT. This is translated as CASSVGGGWPLHF.